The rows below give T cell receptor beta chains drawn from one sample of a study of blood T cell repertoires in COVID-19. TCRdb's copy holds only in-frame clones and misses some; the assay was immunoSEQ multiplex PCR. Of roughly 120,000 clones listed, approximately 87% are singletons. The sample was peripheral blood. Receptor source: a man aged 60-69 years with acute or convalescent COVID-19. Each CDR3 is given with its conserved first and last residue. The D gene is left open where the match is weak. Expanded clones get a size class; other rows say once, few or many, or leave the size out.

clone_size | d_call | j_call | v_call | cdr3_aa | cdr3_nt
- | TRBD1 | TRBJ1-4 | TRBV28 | CASRGTTGLFF | TGTGCCAGCAGGGGGACGACAGGGCTGTTTTTT
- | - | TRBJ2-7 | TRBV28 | CASSLPGKYEQYF | TGTGCCAGCAGCTTACCCGGGAAATACGAGCAGTACTTC
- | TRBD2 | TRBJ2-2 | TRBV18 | CASSPPNLAGGTGELFF | TGTGCCAGCTCACCACCGAACCTAGCGGGAGGCACCGGGGAGCTGTTTTTT
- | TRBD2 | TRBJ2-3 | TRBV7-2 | CASSLGSGRGAQYF | TGTGCCAGCAGCTTAGGTAGCGGGAGAGGGGCCCAGTATTTT
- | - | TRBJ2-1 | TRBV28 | CASSPTPRYEQFF | TGTGCCAGCAGTCCTACCCCTAGATATGAGCAGTTCTTC
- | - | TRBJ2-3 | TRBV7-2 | CASSQDSDTQYF | TGTGCCAGCAGCCAGGACTCAGATACGCAGTATTTT
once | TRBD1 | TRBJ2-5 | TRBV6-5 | CASSPDRVETQYF | TGTGCCAGCAGCCCGGACAGGGTAGAGACCCAGTACTTC
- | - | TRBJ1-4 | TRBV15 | CATSPGRTNEKLFF | TGTGCCACCAGCCCGGGTCGTACTAATGAAAAACTGTTTTTT
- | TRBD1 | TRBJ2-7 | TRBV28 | CASSSGQNSYEQYF | TGTGCCAGCAGTTCGGGACAGAACTCCTACGAGCAGTACTTC
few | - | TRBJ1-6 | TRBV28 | CASSPGQISPLHF | TGTGCCAGCAGCCCCGGACAGATCTCACCCCTCCACTTT
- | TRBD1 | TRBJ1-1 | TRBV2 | CASPWRGTGINTEAFF | TGTGCCAGCCCGTGGAGAGGGACAGGGATCAACACTGAAGCTTTCTTT
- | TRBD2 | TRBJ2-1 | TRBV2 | CARTGTSGSLSYNEQFF | TGTGCCAGAACCGGGACTAGCGGGAGTCTATCCTACAATGAGCAGTTCTTC
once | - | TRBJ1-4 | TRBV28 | CASLPPRGPGKLFF | TGTGCCAGCTTACCACCCAGGGGTCCGGGAAAACTGTTTTTT
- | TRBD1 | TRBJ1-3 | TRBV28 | CASQTGRNTIYF | TGTGCCAGCCAGACAGGGAGAAACACCATATATTTT
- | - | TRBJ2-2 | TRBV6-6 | CASSFNTGELFF | TGTGCCAGCAGCTTTAACACCGGGGAGCTGTTTTTT
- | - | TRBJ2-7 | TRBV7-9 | CASSPWTVPYEQYF | TGTGCCAGCAGCCCTTGGACAGTGCCCTACGAGCAGTACTTC
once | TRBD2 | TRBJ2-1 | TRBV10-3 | CAISPKKGTSGVDEQFF | TGTGCCATCAGTCCAAAAAAGGGGACTAGCGGAGTCGATGAGCAGTTCTTC
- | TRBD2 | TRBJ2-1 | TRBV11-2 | CASSLGLANNEQFF | TGTGCCAGCAGCTTGGGACTAGCTAACAATGAGCAGTTCTTC
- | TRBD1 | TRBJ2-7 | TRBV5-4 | CASSPDRAGSYEQYF | TGTGCCAGCAGCCCGGACAGGGCGGGCTCCTACGAGCAGTACTTC
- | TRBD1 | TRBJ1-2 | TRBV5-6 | CASSFNRGHYGYTF | TGTGCCAGCAGCTTTAACAGGGGGCACTATGGCTACACCTTC
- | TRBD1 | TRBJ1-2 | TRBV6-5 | CASSKGQEYGYTF | TGTGCCAGCAGTAAGGGACAGGAGTATGGCTACACCTTC
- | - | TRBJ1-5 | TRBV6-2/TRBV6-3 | CASTPEQLGYQPQHF | TGTGCCAGCACCCCGGAGCAGTTGGGTTATCAGCCCCAGCATTTT
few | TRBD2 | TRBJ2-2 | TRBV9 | CASSDLAGGNTGELFF | TGTGCCAGCAGCGACCTAGCGGGGGGGAACACCGGGGAGCTGTTTTTT
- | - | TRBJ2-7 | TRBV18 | CASSPGDSRRGYEQYF | TGTGCCAGCTCACCTGGGGACTCTCGGAGAGGATACGAGCAGTACTTC
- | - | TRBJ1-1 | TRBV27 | CASSLGWGGGNTEAFF | TGTGCCAGCAGTTTAGGGTGGGGAGGAGGAAACACTGAAGCTTTCTTT
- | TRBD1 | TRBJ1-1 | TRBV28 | CASTSNRGAEAFF | TGTGCCAGCACCTCGAACAGGGGGGCTGAAGCTTTCTTT